This entry lists 11 T cell receptor beta chains sequenced from one sample in a study of technical replicates of blood from several donors. Produced via immunoSEQ multiplex PCR; TCRdb's table is partial and in-frame only. The sample includes under 95,000 clones, around 94% seen only once; the top ten take approximately 0.24%. The sequencing input was T cells isolated from PBMCs. All receptors come from a human donor in good health.

This rearrangement joins TRBV7-6 to TRBJ2-1, with TRBD2 matching over 9 bases. The CDR3 is made up of 15 amino acids. After removal of 8 bases from V and 6 bases from J, the junction contained 11 bases not matched to a gene. The V gene's germline CDR1 is SGHVS and CDR2 FNYEAQ. CDR3 DNA sequence: TGTGCCAGCGCGATTCTAGCGGGGTCATTCAATGAGCAGTTCTTC. This encodes CASAILAGSFNEQFF.

This clone was seen a single time. J is TRBJ1-1 and V is TRBV2; 7 bases match TRBD1. J lost 6 bases, V lost 8 bases, and 12 bases had no gene match. Germline V gives CDR1 SNHLY, CDR2 FYNNEI. The CDR3 has 14 residues. The CDR3 DNA is TGTGCCAGCTTCCCCGACAGGGTGGTATCTGAAGCTTTCTTT. It codes for CASFPDRVVSEAFF.

The V call is TRBV6-1, the J call TRBJ1-5; 11 bases are a match to TRBD1. V was clipped by 2 bases and J by 6 bases; unmatched bases: 3. Germline CDR1 reads MNHNS; CDR2 reads SASEGT. CDR3 length: 15 residues. The CDR3 DNA is TGTGCCAGCAGTGAAACCGGACAGGGGGCTCAGCCCCAGCATTTT. It encodes CASSETGQGAQPQHF.

This clone was found once. This chain links TRBV7-2 with TRBJ2-3; 8 bases fit TRBD2. Unmatched junction bases numbered 8, after V lost 2 bases and J lost 4 bases. CDR1 and CDR2 (germline): SGHTA, FQGNSA. The CDR3 is made up of 16 amino acids. The CDR3 sequence: CASSLIPGGAADTQYF. The CDR3 DNA sequence: TGTGCCAGCAGCTTAATACCGGGGGGGGCCGCAGATACGCAGTATTTT.

The genes are TRBV7-2 and TRBJ1-1; 7 nucleotides align to TRBD1. The CDR3 length is 15 residues. J gave up 1 base and V 1 base, and 3 bases lay outside the gene matches. The germline gives CDR1 SGHTA, CDR2 FQGNSA. The CDR3 spells CASSLEDRWNTEAFF. The CDR3, as DNA: TGTGCCAGCAGCTTAGAGGACAGGTGGAACACTGAAGCTTTCTTT.

The genes are TRBV7-6 and TRBJ2-7; TRBD2 matches 11 bases. Germline V gene data show CDR1 as SGHVS and CDR2 as FNYEAQ. The V gene end was trimmed by 5 bases and the J gene end by 3 bases; junction bases not matched to a gene: 9. CDR3 size: 16 residues. In DNA form, the CDR3 reads TGTGCCAGCAGCCTCAGCGCGACTAGCGGGATCTACGAGCAGTACTTC. It codes for CASSLSATSGIYEQYF.

In this sample, this clone turned up a few times. The V call is TRBV7-9, the J call TRBJ2-3; no reliable D call. The CDR3 consists of 14 residues. Deletions cut 2 bases from V and 0 bases from J, with 6 bases between. CDR1 is SEHNR, CDR2 FQNEAQ, per germline (reference sequence). CDR3 protein: CASSLQTSTDTQYF. The CDR3 DNA sequence: TGTGCCAGCAGCTTACAGACAAGCACAGATACGCAGTATTTT.

The chain has TRBV9 and TRBJ2-1; D might be TRBD1 (7 bases). Trimming stripped 3 bases from V and 2 bases from J, with 18 bases between. The germline CDR1 and CDR2 sequences are SGDLS and YYNGEE. The length of the CDR3 is 17 residues. CDR3 sequence reads: CASSGVGGGKAYNEQFF. Written as DNA, the CDR3 is TGTGCCAGCAGCGGAGTAGGGGGCGGGAAGGCCTACAATGAGCAGTTCTTC.

This sequence joins TRBV5-1 and TRBJ1-1; 7 nucleotides line up with TRBD1. The CDR3 length is 13 residues. Germline V gene sequence: CDR1 SGHRS, CDR2 YFSETQ. The V gene end was trimmed by 2 bases and the J gene end by 3 bases; junction bases not matched to a gene: 1. CDR3 in DNA: TGCGCCAGCAGCTTTACAGGGGACACTGAAGCTTTCTTT. This sequence encodes CASSFTGDTEAFF.

This clone is a singleton in its sample. V gene TRBV6-1 combines with J gene TRBJ1-2; 7 bases are a match to TRBD1. Per the germline V gene, CDR1 is MNHNS and CDR2 is SASEGT. The V segment lost 7 bases and the J segment 4 bases; nucleotides outside the gene matches: 6. This CDR3 has 13 residues. DNA for the CDR3: TGTGCCAGCACCGAGGGACAGTTCTATGGCTACACCTTC. Amino acid sequence: CASTEGQFYGYTF.

The chain employs TRBV7-9 and TRBJ2-1; TRBD2 matches at 10 bases. Trimming removed 5 bases from V and 5 bases from J; junction bases left unmatched: 18. This CDR3 region has 19 residues. Per the germline V gene, CDR1 is SEHNR and CDR2 is FQNEAQ (reference sequence). Written as DNA, the CDR3 is TGTGCCAGCAGCCGTCTAAAAGCGGTACTAGCGGGGAACGACAATGAGCAGTTCTTC. Amino acid sequence: CASSRLKAVLAGNDNEQFF.